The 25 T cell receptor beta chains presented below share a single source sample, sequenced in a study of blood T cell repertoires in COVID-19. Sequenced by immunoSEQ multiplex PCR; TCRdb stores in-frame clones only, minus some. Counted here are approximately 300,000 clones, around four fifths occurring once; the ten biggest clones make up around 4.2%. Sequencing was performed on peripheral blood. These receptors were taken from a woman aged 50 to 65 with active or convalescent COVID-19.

This CDR3 reads CASSFPGTSGSRQFF. In DNA, the CDR3 is TGTGCCAGCAGTTTCCCCGGGACTAGCGGGAGTCGGCAGTTCTTC. This chain links TRBV27 with TRBJ2-1, with 14 bases identical to TRBD2. The CDR3 sequence is 15 residues long. Germline-derived CDR1 and CDR2 are MNHEY and SMNVEV (reference sequence). V dropped 3 bases and J dropped 12; count of bases not matched to a gene: 7.

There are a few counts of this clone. In nucleotides, the CDR3 is TGTGCCTGGAGTGGACAGGGGGCATGGGGAAACACCATATATTTT. Translation gives CAWSGQGAWGNTIYF. V gene TRBV30 combines with J gene TRBJ1-3, with TRBD1 matching 10 bases. Germline V lookup: CDR1 GTSNPN, CDR2 SVGIG (reference sequence). With 1 base clipped from V and 4 bases from J, the junction kept 4 bases outside the gene matches. The CDR3 extends over 15 amino acids.

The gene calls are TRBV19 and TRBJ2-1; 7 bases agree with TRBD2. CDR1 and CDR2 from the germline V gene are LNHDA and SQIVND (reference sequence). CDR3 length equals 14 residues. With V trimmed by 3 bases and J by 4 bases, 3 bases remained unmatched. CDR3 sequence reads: CASSILAEYNEQFF. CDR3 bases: TGTGCCAGTAGTATTCTAGCGGAATACAATGAGCAGTTCTTC.

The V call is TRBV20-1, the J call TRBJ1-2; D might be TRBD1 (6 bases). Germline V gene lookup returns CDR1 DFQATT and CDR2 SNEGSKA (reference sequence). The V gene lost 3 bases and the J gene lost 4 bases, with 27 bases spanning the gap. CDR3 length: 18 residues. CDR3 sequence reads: CSASRLRGRGSGPYGYTF. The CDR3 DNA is TGCAGTGCTAGTAGGTTGAGGGGCAGGGGCAGCGGCCCCTATGGCTACACCTTC.

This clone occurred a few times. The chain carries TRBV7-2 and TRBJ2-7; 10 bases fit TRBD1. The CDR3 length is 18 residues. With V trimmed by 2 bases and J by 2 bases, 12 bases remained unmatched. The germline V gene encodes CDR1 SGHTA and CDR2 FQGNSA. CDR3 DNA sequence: TGTGCCAGCAGCTTAAAGGGACAGGGGTTAGCATCCGCCTACGAGCAGTACTTC. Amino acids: CASSLKGQGLASAYEQYF.

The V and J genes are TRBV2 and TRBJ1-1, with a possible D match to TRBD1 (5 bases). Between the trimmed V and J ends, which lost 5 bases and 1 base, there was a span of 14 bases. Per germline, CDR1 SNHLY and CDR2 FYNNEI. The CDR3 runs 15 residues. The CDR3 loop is CASSYQGTSNTEAFF. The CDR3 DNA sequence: TGTGCCAGCAGTTATCAGGGAACCTCGAACACTGAAGCTTTCTTT.

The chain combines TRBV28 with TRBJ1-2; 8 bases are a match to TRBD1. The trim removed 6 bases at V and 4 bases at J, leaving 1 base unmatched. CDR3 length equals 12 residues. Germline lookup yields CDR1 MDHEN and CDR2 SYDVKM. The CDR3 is CASRTGVYGYTF. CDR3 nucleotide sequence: TGTGCCAGCAGGACAGGGGTCTATGGCTACACCTTC.

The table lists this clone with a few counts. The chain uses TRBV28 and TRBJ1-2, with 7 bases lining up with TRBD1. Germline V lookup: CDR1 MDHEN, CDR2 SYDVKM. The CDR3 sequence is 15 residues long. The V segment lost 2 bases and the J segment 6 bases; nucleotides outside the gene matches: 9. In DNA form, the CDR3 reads TGTGCCAGCAGTTTAAATAGGGGCAGGGGGGATGGCTACACCTTC. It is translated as CASSLNRGRGDGYTF.

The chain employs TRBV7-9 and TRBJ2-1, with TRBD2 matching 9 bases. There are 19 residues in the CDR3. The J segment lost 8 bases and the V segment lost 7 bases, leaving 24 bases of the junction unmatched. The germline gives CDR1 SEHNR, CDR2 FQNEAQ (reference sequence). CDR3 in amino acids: CASTRKGFSGRVNFDEQFF. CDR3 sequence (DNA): TGTGCCAGCACCCGGAAGGGCTTTAGCGGGAGAGTTAATTTCGATGAGCAGTTCTTC.

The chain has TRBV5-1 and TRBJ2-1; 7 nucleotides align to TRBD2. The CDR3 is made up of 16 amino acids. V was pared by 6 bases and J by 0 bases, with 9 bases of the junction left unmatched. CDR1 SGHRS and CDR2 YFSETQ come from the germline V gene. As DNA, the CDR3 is TGCGCCAGCACCTGGGGAGGGGCCAGCTCCTACAATGAGCAGTTCTTC. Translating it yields CASTWGGASSYNEQFF. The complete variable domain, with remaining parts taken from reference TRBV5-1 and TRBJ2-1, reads KAGVTQTPRYLIKTRGQQVTLSCSPISGHRSVSWYQQTPGQGLQFLFEYFSETQRNKGNFPGRFSGRQFSNSRSEMNVSTLELGDSALYLCASTWGGASSYNEQFFGPGTRLTVL.

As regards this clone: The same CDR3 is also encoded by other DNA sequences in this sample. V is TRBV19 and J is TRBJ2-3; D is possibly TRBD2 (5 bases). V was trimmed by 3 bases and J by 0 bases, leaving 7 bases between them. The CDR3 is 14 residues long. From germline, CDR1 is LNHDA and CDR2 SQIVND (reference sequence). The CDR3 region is CASSISGSTDTQYF. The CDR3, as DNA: TGTGCCAGTAGTATCAGCGGTAGCACAGATACGCAGTATTTT.

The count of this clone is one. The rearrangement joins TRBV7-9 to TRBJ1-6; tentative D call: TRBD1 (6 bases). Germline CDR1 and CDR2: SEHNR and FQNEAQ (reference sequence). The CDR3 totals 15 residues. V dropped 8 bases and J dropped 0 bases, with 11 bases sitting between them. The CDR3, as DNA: TGTGCCAGCTCACAGGGAAGCTCCTATAATTCACCCCTCCACTTT. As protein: CASSQGSSYNSPLHF.

The CDR3 DNA sequence: TGTGCCAGCAGTTACTCGAGGTCATACGAGCAGTACTTC. Residues: CASSYSRSYEQYF. The rearrangement joins TRBV6-5 to TRBJ2-7, with unresolved D. This CDR3 spans 13 amino acids. The germline V and J ends were trimmed by 0 bases and 4 bases, with 7 bases remaining between them. Germline CDR1 is MNHEY and CDR2 is SVGAGI.

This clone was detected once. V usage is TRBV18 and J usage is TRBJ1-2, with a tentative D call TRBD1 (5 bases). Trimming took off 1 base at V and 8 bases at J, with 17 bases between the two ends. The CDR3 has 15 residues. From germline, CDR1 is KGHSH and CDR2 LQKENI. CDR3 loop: CASSPQPTAANGYTF. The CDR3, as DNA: TGTGCCAGCTCACCACAACCGACAGCCGCGAACGGCTACACCTTC.

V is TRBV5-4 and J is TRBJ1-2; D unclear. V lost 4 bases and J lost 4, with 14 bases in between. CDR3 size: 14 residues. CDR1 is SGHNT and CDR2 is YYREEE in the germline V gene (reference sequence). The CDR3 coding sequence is TGTGCCAGCAGCCCTCGAGGCGGGCGCTATGGCTACACCTTC. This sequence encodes CASSPRGGRYGYTF.

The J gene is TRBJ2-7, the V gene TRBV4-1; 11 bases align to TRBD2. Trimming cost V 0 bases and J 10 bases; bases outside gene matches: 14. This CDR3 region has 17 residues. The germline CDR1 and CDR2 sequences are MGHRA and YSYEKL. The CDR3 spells CASSQDGLAGGRKSQYF. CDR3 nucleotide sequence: TGCGCCAGCAGCCAAGACGGGCTAGCGGGAGGCCGCAAATCCCAGTACTTC.

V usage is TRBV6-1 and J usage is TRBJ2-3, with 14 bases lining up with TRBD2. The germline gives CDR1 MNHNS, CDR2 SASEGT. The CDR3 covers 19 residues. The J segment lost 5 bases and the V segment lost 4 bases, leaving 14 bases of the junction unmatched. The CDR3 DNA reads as TGTGCCAGCAGTGGACCGGGACTAGCGGGAGTCAGTTTTGGAGATACGCAGTATTTT. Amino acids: CASSGPGLAGVSFGDTQYF.

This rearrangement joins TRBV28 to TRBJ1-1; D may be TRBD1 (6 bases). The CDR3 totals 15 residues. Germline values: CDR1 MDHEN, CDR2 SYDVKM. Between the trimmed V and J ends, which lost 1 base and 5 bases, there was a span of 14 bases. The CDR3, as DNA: TGTGCCAGCAGTTTATTCGGCAGGGGTATAACTGAAGCTTTCTTT. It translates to CASSLFGRGITEAFF.

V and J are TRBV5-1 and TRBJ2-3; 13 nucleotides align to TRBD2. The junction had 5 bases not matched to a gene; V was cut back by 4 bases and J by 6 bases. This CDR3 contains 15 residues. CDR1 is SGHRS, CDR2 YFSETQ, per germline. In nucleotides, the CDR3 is TGCGCCAGCAGCCCCGGACTAGCGGGAGCCGATACGCAGTATTTT. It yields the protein CASSPGLAGADTQYF.

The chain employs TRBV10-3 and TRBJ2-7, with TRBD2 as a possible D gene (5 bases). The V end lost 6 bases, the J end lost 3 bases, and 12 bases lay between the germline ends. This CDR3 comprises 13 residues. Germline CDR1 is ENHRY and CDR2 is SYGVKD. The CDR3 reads CAISFREFYEQYF. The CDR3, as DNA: TGTGCCATCAGCTTTCGGGAATTCTACGAGCAGTACTTC.

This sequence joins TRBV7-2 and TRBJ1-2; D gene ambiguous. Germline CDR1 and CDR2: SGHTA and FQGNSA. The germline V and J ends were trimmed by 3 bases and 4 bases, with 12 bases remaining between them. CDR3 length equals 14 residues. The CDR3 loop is CASSFSGVSYGYTF. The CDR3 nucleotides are TGTGCCAGCAGCTTTTCCGGGGTGAGCTATGGCTACACCTTC. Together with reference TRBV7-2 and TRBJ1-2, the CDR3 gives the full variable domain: GAGVSQSPSNKVTEKGKDVELRCDPISGHTALYWYRQSLGQGLEFLIYFQGNSAPDKSGLPSDRFSAERTGGSVSTLTIQRTQQEDSAVYLCASSFSGVSYGYTFGSGTRLTVV.

CDR3 DNA: TGTGCCTGGAGACTAGCGGGAACCCAAGAGACCCAGTACTTC. Translated, it gives CAWRLAGTQETQYF. This chain connects TRBV30 to TRBJ2-5; 10 bases match TRBD2. The CDR3 covers 14 residues. V shed 3 bases, J shed 1 base, and the junction held 2 bases outside the gene matches. Germline lookup yields CDR1 GTSNPN and CDR2 SVGIG (reference sequence).

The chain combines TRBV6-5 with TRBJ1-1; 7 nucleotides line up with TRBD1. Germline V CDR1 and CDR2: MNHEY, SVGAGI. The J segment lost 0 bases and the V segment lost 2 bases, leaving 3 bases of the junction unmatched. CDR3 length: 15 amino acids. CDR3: CASSYLGQVNTEAFF. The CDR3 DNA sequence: TGTGCCAGCAGTTACCTCGGACAGGTGAACACTGAAGCTTTCTTT.

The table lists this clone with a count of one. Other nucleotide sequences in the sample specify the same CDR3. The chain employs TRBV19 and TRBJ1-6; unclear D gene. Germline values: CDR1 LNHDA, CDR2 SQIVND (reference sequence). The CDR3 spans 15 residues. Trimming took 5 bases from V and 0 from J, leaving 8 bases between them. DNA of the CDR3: TGTGCCAGTAGTGACCGGAGCTCCTATAATTCACCCCTCCACTTT. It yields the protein CASSDRSSYNSPLHF. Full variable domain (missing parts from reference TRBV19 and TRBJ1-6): DGGITQSPKYLFRKEGQNVTLSCEQNLNHDAMYWYRQDPGQGLRLIYYSQIVNDFQKGDIAEGYSVSREKKESFPLTVTSAQKNPTAFYLCASSDRSSYNSPLHFGNGTRLTVT.

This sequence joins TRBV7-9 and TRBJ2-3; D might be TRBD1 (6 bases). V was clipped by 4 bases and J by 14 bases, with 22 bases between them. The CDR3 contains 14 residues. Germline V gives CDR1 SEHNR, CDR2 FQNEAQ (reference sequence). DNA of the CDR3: TGTGCCAGCAGCTACAGCCGACAGGCCCCTCGGTGGTATTTT. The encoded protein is CASSYSRQAPRWYF. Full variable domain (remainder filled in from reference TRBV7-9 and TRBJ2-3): DTGVSQNPRHKITKRGQNVTFRCDPISEHNRLYWYRQTLGQGPEFLTYFQNEAQLEKSRLLSDRFSAERPKGSFSTLEIQRTEQGDSAMYLCASSYSRQAPRWYFGPGTRLTVL.